Below are 11 T cell receptor beta chains sequenced from a single sample in a study of CD8 T cells in Susac syndrome. The RNA input was roughly 0.45 to 1 ug, and it was reverse transcribed with random hexamers. MiXCR, applied by TCRdb to the immunoSEQ multiplex PCR reads, yields one record per CDR3 protein. Among approximately 200,000 distinct CDR3 sequences listed, 95% were seen once. Sequencing input: CD4+ T cells from PBMCs. The receptors were gathered from a human donor with multiple sclerosis.

This clonotype has just one count. The V call is TRBV20-1, the J call TRBJ2-5; 9 bases are shared with TRBD2. Germline assignment: CDR1 DFQATT and CDR2 SNEGSKA (reference sequence). CDR3 length: 17 amino acids. After removal of 3 bases from V and 5 bases from J, the junction contained 16 bases not matched to a gene. The CDR3, as DNA: TGCAGTGCTAGGTTGGCTAGCGGGGTCCTGAAGGTGGAGACCCAGTACTTC. Amino acid sequence: CSARLASGVLKVETQYF.

The chain carries TRBV5-1 and TRBJ2-2; D gene unclear. The germline CDR1 and CDR2 sequences are SGHRS and YFSETQ. The CDR3 has 14 amino acids. V was clipped by 1 base and J by 1 base, with 5 bases between them. Here the CDR3 DNA reads TGCGCCAGCAGCTTGATGGGGAACACCGGGGAGCTGTTTTTT. Translation: CASSLMGNTGELFF. The whole variable domain, filled in from reference TRBV5-1 and TRBJ2-2, reads KAGVTQTPRYLIKTRGQQVTLSCSPISGHRSVSWYQQTPGQGLQFLFEYFSETQRNKGNFPGRFSGRQFSNSRSEMNVSTLELGDSALYLCASSLMGNTGELFFGEGSRLTVL.

The V gene is TRBV12-3 or TRBV12-4, the J gene TRBJ2-1, with 14 bases fitting TRBD2. J was trimmed by 9 bases and V by 6 bases; bases with no gene match: 7. This CDR3 contains 15 residues. This chain's CDR3 is CASRRTSGGPGEQFF. The DNA of the CDR3 is TGTGCCAGCAGGAGGACTAGCGGGGGGCCGGGTGAGCAGTTCTTC.

A single count supports this clonotype. CDR3 residues: CAIRRRRSGGADEQYF. The CDR3 DNA follows: TGTGCCATCAGAAGAAGAAGGAGCGGGGGGGCCGACGAGCAGTACTTC. The chain joins TRBV7-2 to TRBJ2-7; 10 bases fit TRBD2. V trimming: 10 bases; J trimming: 5 bases; junction bases outside the gene matches: 17. The CDR3 consists of 16 residues. Germline loops: CDR1 SGHTA, CDR2 FQGNSA. The complete variable domain, with remaining parts taken from reference TRBV7-2 and TRBJ2-7, reads GAGVSQSPSNKVTEKGKDVELRCDPISGHTALYWYRQSLGQGLEFLIYFQGNSAPDKSGLPSDRFSAERTGGSVSTLTIQRTQQEDSAVYLCAIRRRRSGGADEQYFGPGTRLTVT.

V usage is TRBV5-4 and J usage is TRBJ2-3; the D gene is possibly TRBD2 (6 bases). The CDR3 sequence is 14 residues long. Between the trimmed V and J ends, which lost 4 bases and 2 bases, there was a span of 11 bases. Looked up from germline, CDR1 is SGHNT and CDR2 is YYREEE (reference sequence). CDR3 in DNA: TGTGCCAGCAGCGGGGACTTATTCACAGATACGCAGTATTTT. Protein product: CASSGDLFTDTQYF.

The chain links TRBV12-3 or TRBV12-4 to TRBJ2-1; no clear D gene. The CDR3 runs 12 residues. V dropped 7 bases and J dropped 9 bases, with 13 bases sitting between them. CDR3 DNA: TGTGCCAGCACCCGTATGACGGGTGAGCAGTTCTTC. Translation: CASTRMTGEQFF.

The chain carries TRBV20-1 and TRBJ2-1; 8 bases are a match to TRBD1. V gave up 0 bases and J gave up 7 bases; unmatched junction bases: 8. This CDR3 has 15 amino acids. Per the germline V gene, CDR1 is DFQATT and CDR2 is SNEGSKA (reference sequence). CDR3 sequence (DNA): TGCAGTGCTAGAGATCAGGGGGCGGTTAGAAATGAGCAGTTCTTC. Its protein product is CSARDQGAVRNEQFF.

The chain recombines TRBV9 with TRBJ1-5, with no clear D. Germline V gene data show CDR1 as SGDLS and CDR2 as YYNGEE. CDR3 length equals 17 residues. V lost 0 bases and J 1 base, leaving 14 bases between the germline ends. The CDR3 nucleotides read TGTGCCAGCAGCGTAGTAAAACGGCAGATAAGCAATCAGCCCCAGCATTTT. Translation: CASSVVKRQISNQPQHF.

The rearrangement uses TRBV7-6 and TRBJ1-2; tentatively, D is TRBD1 (6 bases). Germline CDR1 is SGHVS and CDR2 is FNYEAQ. Trimming left V 5 bases short and J 7 bases short, with 20 bases between. This CDR3 is built from 15 residues. The CDR3 sequence is CASSPQGGGQFGYTF. CDR3 nucleotides: TGTGCCAGCAGCCCTCAGGGTGGGGGGCAGTTTGGCTACACCTTC.

This chain uses TRBV24-1 with TRBJ2-7; 12 positions match TRBD1. The CDR3 extends over 15 amino acids. CDR1 and CDR2 (germline): KGHDR, SFDVKD. V lost 12 bases and J lost 0; bases outside the gene matches: 8. CDR3 region: CAGGTGGRISYEQYV. CDR3 DNA sequence: TGTGCCGGCGGGACAGGGGGCCGGATCTCCTACGAGCAGTACGTC.

V gene TRBV7-2 combines with J gene TRBJ2-5, with a possible D match to TRBD1 (5 bases). V was trimmed by 5 bases and J by 2 bases, leaving 18 bases between them. The CDR3 runs to 16 residues. Per the germline V gene, CDR1 is SGHTA and CDR2 is FQGNSA. The chain's CDR3 is CASSPDTRRAQETQYF. The CDR3 coding sequence is TGTGCCAGCAGCCCCGACACCCGCAGGGCTCAAGAGACCCAGTACTTC.